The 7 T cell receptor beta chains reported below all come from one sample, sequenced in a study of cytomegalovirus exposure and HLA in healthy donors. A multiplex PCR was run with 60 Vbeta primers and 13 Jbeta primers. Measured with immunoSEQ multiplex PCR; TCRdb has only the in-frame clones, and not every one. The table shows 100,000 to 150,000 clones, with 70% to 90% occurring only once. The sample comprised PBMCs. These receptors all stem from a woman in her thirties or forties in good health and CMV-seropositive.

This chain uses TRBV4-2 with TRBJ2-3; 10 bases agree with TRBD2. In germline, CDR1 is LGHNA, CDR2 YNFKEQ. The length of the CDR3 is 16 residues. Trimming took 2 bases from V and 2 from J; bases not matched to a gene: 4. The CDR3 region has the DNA TGTGCCAGCAGCCAACTAGGACTAGCGGACACAGATACGCAGTATTTT. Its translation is CASSQLGLADTDTQYF.

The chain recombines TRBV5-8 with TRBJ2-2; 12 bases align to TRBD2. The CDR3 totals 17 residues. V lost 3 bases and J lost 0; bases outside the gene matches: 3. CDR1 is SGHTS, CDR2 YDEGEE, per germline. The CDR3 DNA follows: TGTGCCAGCAGCTATACTAGCGGGGGGACGAACACCGGGGAGCTGTTTTTT. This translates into CASSYTSGGTNTGELFF.

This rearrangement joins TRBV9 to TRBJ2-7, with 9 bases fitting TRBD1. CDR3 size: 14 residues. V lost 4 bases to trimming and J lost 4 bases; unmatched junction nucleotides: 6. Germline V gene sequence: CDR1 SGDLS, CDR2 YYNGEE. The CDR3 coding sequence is TGTGCCAGCAGCCATACGACAGGGGGGTACGAGCAGTACTTC. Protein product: CASSHTTGGYEQYF.

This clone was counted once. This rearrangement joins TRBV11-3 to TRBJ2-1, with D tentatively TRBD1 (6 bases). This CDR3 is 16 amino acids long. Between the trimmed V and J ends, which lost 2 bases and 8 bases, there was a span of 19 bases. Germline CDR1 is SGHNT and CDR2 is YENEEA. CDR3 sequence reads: CASSLSYRVPSHEQFF. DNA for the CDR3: TGTGCCAGCAGCTTATCGTACAGGGTACCAAGCCATGAGCAGTTCTTC.

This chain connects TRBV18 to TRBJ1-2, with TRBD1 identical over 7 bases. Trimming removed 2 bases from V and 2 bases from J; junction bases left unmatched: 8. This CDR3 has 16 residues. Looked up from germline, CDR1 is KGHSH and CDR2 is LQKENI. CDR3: CASSPVRGEVNYGYTF. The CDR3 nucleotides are TGTGCCAGCTCACCAGTCAGGGGGGAAGTCAACTATGGCTACACCTTC.

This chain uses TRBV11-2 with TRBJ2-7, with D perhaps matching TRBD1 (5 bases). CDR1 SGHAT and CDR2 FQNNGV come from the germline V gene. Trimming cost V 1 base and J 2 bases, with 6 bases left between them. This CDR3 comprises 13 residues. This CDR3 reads CASSLVRAYEQYF. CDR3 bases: TGTGCCAGCAGCTTAGTCAGGGCCTACGAGCAGTACTTC.

CDR3 loop: CASSLPNTEAFF. The CDR3 nucleotides read TGTGCCAGCAGTCTCCCGAACACTGAAGCTTTCTTT. The chain is built from TRBV28 and TRBJ1-1; no reliable D call. The CDR3 runs to 12 residues. Germline V gives CDR1 MDHEN, CDR2 SYDVKM. V lost 5 bases to trimming and J lost 1 base, with 5 bases between them.